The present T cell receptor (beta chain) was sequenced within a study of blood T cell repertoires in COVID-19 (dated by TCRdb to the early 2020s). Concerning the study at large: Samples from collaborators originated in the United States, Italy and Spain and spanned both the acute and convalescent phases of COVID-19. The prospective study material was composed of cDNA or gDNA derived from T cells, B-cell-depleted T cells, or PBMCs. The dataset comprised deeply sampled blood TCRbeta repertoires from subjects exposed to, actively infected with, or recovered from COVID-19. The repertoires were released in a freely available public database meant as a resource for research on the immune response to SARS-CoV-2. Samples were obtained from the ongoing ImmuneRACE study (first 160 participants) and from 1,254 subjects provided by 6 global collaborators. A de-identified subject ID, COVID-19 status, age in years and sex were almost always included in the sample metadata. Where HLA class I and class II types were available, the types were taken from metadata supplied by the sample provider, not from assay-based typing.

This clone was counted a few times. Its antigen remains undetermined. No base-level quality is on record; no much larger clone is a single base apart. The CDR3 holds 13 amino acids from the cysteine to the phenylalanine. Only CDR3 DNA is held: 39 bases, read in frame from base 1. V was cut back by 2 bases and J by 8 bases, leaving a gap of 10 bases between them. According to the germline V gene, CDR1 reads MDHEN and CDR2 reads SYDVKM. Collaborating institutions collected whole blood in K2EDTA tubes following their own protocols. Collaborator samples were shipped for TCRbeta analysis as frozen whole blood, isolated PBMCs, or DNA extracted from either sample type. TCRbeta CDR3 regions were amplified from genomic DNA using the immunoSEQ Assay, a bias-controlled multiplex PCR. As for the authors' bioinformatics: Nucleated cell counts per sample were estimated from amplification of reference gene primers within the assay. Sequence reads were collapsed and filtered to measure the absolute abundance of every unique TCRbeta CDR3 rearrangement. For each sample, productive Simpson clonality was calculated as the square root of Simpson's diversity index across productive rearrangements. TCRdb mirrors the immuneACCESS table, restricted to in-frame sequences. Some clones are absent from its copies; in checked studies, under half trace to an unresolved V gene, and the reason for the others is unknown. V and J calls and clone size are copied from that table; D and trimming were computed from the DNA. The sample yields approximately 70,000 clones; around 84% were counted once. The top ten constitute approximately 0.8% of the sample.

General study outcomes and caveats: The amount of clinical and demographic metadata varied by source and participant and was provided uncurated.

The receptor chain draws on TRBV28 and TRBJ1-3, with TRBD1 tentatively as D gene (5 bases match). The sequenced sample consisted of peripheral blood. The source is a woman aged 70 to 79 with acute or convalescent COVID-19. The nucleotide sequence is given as TGTGCCAGCAGTTTACAGGGTCGAGACACCATATATTTT. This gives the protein CASSLQGRDTIYF.